What follows are 7 T cell receptor beta chains derived from one specimen sequenced in a study of shared clonotypes between healthy human individuals (dated by TCRdb to 2020 to 2022). The method behind the library was the immunoSEQ multiplex PCR assay. TCRdb re-hosts the immuneACCESS table, in-frame sequences only. Its copies lack some clones; in the studies checked, an unresolved V gene accounts for under half of them, and the cause for the rest is not known. A total of 97,000 or so clones appear in this sample, over 40% of them only once. The ten top clones hold approximately 15% of the sample. The sample comprised PBMCs. Receptors were obtained from a woman between 40 and 50 years old in good health. Some clones in this sample may be carry-over from other donors' samples.

This clone turned up a few times. The chain combines TRBV5-4 with TRBJ1-4; no reliable D call. The germline V and J ends were trimmed by 4 bases and 8 bases, with 9 bases remaining between them. The CDR3 contains 12 residues. Germline lookup yields CDR1 SGHNT and CDR2 YYREEE (reference sequence). The DNA for the CDR3 is TGTGCCAGCAGCCAGGATGGCGAAAAACTGTTTTTT. Translation: CASSQDGEKLFF. Drawing the rest from reference TRBV5-4 and TRBJ1-4, the complete variable domain is ETGVTQSPTHLIKTRGQQVTLRCSSQSGHNTVSWYQQALGQGPQFIFQYYREEENGRGNFPPRFSGLQFPNYSSELNVNALELDDSALYLCASSQDGEKLFFGSGTQLSVL.

This clone was recorded at least ten times. The V call is TRBV6-6, the J call TRBJ1-3, with D unclear. The V and J ends lost 4 bases and 0 bases respectively, with 10 bases between them. This CDR3 has 15 amino acids. Germline V gene lookup returns CDR1 MNHNY and CDR2 SVGAGI (reference sequence). As DNA, the CDR3 is TGTGCCAGCAGTTCACAATGGGACTCTGGAAACACCATATATTTT. Its protein product is CASSSQWDSGNTIYF.

This clone was counted ten times or more. V is TRBV15 and J is TRBJ2-5; D is possibly TRBD2 (6 bases). The V end was cut by 1 base, the J end by 4 bases, with 16 bases between. This CDR3 spans 16 amino acids. Per germline, CDR1 LNHNV and CDR2 YYDKDF (reference sequence). DNA for the CDR3: TGTGCCACCAGCAGAGGTCGTTATACGGGAGTAGAGACCCAGTACTTC. Protein sequence: CATSRGRYTGVETQYF.

The chain recombines TRBV7-2 with TRBJ1-2; D unresolved. Trimming cost V 0 bases and J 8 bases, with 16 bases left between them. The CDR3 sequence is 15 residues long. The germline gives CDR1 SGHTA, CDR2 FQGNSA. CDR3 amino acids: CASSLAGQNPSGYTF. CDR3 nucleotides: TGTGCCAGCAGCTTAGCTGGGCAGAACCCCTCCGGCTACACCTTC.

V is TRBV2 and J is TRBJ1-3; no clear D. The CDR3 is 15 residues long. Germline V gene sequence: CDR1 SNHLY, CDR2 FYNNEI. The ends were cut back, 5 bases at V and 4 bases at J, with 15 bases in the middle. CDR3 bases: TGTGCCAGCAGTTCCCCTGAGGGAGAGGGAAACACCATATATTTT. Its protein is CASSSPEGEGNTIYF.

About this clone: The same CDR3 can be traced to other DNA sequences in this sample. This chain joins TRBV7-2 and TRBJ2-5; 7 bases map to TRBD1. After removal of 5 bases from V and 5 bases from J, the junction contained 8 bases not matched to a gene. The CDR3 consists of 14 residues. Germline values: CDR1 SGHTA, CDR2 FQGNSA. The CDR3 spells CASSLRQGAETQYF. Here the CDR3 DNA reads TGTGCCAGCAGCCTCCGACAGGGAGCGGAGACCCAGTACTTC. The full variable domain, completed using reference TRBV7-2 and TRBJ2-5, is GAGVSQSPSNKVTEKGKDVELRCDPISGHTALYWYRQSLGQGLEFLIYFQGNSAPDKSGLPSDRFSAERTGGSVSTLTIQRTQQEDSAVYLCASSLRQGAETQYFGPGTRLLVL.

This clone was counted at least ten times. As DNA, the CDR3 is TGTGCCAGCAGTTACCCTAGCGGGAGGGCCAGAGATGAGCAGTTCTTC. Protein product: CASSYPSGRARDEQFF. The V and J genes are TRBV6-6 and TRBJ2-1; 12 bases line up with TRBD2. The length of the CDR3 is 16 residues. Germline V gene sequence: CDR1 MNHNY, CDR2 SVGAGI (reference sequence). After removal of 2 bases from V and 8 bases from J, the junction contained 7 bases not matched to a gene.